This T cell receptor (beta chain) was recorded in a study of T cell responses to AZD1222 COVID-19 vaccine. This CDR3 has 14 residues. Germline V gives CDR1 SNHLY, CDR2 FYNNEI. V was pared by 4 bases and J by 0 bases, with 7 bases between. Regarding the study as a whole: With two AZD1222 doses given, Spike-specific TCR breadth and depth both rose.

Produced via immunoSEQ multiplex PCR; TCRdb's table is partial and in-frame only. The sample lists around 100,000 clones, 88% occurring once. For this clone: Its antigen remains unknown.

The material sequenced was peripheral blood, taken on day 0 of AZD1222 vaccination. The sequence was obtained from an adult in good health. The rearrangement joins TRBV2 to TRBJ2-1; D gene ambiguous. The CDR3 sequence: CASSGRSSYNEQFF. In nucleotides, the CDR3 is TGTGCCAGCAGTGGGCGGAGCTCCTACAATGAGCAGTTCTTC.